A selection of T cell receptor beta chains follows, all from one sample in a study of cytomegalovirus exposure and HLA in healthy donors. Some clones are missing from TCRdb's copy, which holds only in-frame ones; the method was immunoSEQ multiplex PCR. This table has 110,000 or so clones, roughly two thirds appearing once. Sample: PBMCs. The receptors originated from a man between 18 and 35 years old in good health and CMV-seropositive. Both conserved end residues are part of each CDR3. The order of the fields is D gene, V gene, CDR3 protein. A D gene is named only where the DNA matches it firmly.

d_gene: -; v_gene: TRBV19; CDR3aa: CASSIGAGLLSNSPLHF
d_gene: -; v_gene: TRBV2; CDR3aa: CASHKGENEQFF
d_gene: TRBD2; v_gene: TRBV4-2; CDR3aa: CASRRGASGGISYNEQFF
d_gene: -; v_gene: TRBV7-2; CDR3aa: CASSLIFPGDGYGYTF
d_gene: TRBD1; v_gene: TRBV7-8; CDR3aa: CASSLYGTGNRYTF
d_gene: -; v_gene: TRBV5-1; CDR3aa: CASRAGVYGYTF
d_gene: TRBD2; v_gene: TRBV5-4; CDR3aa: CASSWGLAGAPEETQYF
d_gene: TRBD1; v_gene: TRBV18; CDR3aa: CASSIRDRYYGYTF
d_gene: TRBD1; v_gene: TRBV9; CDR3aa: CASSARQGAAGELFF
d_gene: -; v_gene: TRBV27; CDR3aa: CASSPSGRTATYEQYF
d_gene: TRBD1; v_gene: TRBV29-1; CDR3aa: CSVSTGVETQYF
d_gene: TRBD2; v_gene: TRBV2; CDR3aa: CASCPGGLYNEQFF
d_gene: -; v_gene: TRBV28; CDR3aa: CASRFQGRGYSNQPQHF
d_gene: -; v_gene: TRBV9; CDR3aa: CASSALSSGANVLTF
d_gene: -; v_gene: TRBV5-1; CDR3aa: CASSLGAVAATGELFF
d_gene: TRBD2; v_gene: TRBV27; CDR3aa: CASSSTSAGANVLTF
d_gene: -; v_gene: TRBV4-1; CDR3aa: CASSQDGRGVTLYNEQFF
d_gene: -; v_gene: TRBV6-6; CDR3aa: CASRTGILTDTQYF
d_gene: -; v_gene: TRBV6-1; CDR3aa: CASVRQVEQYF
d_gene: TRBD1; v_gene: TRBV10-3; CDR3aa: CAISESAGTGVDGYTF
d_gene: -; v_gene: TRBV7-8; CDR3aa: CASSLVQYSNQPQHF
d_gene: -; v_gene: TRBV27; CDR3aa: CASSLSPFRITQSLSGANVLTF
d_gene: -; v_gene: TRBV9; CDR3aa: CASSVGSVPYNEKLFF
d_gene: TRBD1; v_gene: TRBV13; CDR3aa: CASSMTGRDANEKLFF
d_gene: -; v_gene: TRBV6-1; CDR3aa: CASSAGTFEAFF
d_gene: TRBD1; v_gene: TRBV9; CDR3aa: CASSHSTQGHTGELFF
d_gene: -; v_gene: TRBV5-6; CDR3aa: CASSLNLILTNYGYTF
d_gene: -; v_gene: TRBV9; CDR3aa: CASSAGALGVYGNTIYF
d_gene: -; v_gene: TRBV5-1; CDR3aa: CASSFGRGNEKLFF
d_gene: -; v_gene: TRBV29-1; CDR3aa: CSVEDASAYNEQFF
d_gene: -; v_gene: TRBV27; CDR3aa: CASSWDTSSYNEQFF
d_gene: TRBD1; v_gene: TRBV6-1; CDR3aa: CASSEDRGTEAFF